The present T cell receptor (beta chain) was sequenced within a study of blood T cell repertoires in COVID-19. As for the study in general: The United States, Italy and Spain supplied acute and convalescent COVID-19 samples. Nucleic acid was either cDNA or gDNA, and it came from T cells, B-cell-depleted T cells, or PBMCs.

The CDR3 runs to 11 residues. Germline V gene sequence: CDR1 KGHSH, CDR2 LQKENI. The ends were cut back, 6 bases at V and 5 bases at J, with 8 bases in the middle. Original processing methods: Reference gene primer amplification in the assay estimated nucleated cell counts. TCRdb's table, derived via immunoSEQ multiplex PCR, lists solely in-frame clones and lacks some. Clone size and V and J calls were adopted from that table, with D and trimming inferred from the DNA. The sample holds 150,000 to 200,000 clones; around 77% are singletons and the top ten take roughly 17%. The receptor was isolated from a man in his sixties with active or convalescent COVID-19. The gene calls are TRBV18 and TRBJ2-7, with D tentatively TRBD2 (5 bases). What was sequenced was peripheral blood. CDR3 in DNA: TGTGCCAGCTCTCAGCGGAACGAGCAGTACTTC. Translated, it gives CASSQRNEQYF.